Listed here are 7 T cell receptor beta chains from one sample, sequenced in a study of T cell responses to AZD1222 COVID-19 vaccine. Measured with immunoSEQ multiplex PCR; TCRdb has only the in-frame clones, and not every one. This table holds roughly 130,000 clones, 80% to 95% found once. This material consisted of peripheral blood, taken on day 0 of AZD1222 vaccination. The receptors were sampled from an adult in good health.

This chain connects TRBV6-2 or TRBV6-3 to TRBJ2-7; TRBD2 matches at 8 bases. Trimming took 0 bases from V and 1 from J; bases not matched to a gene: 8. The CDR3 totals 17 residues. Germline-derived CDR1 and CDR2 are MNHEY and SVGEGT. As DNA, the CDR3 is TGTGCCAGCAGTTACTCGATAAGGATAGCGGGGTCCTACGAGCAGTACTTC. Amino acid sequence: CASSYSIRIAGSYEQYF.

CDR3 residues: CASSLLGGGNTEAFF. As DNA, the CDR3 is TGTGCCAGCAGCTTACTCGGGGGCGGGAACACTGAAGCTTTCTTT. The chain recombines TRBV7-9 with TRBJ1-1; tentatively, D is TRBD1 (6 bases). Germline CDR1 and CDR2: SEHNR and FQNEAQ (reference sequence). V lost 2 bases, J lost 1 base, and 11 bases lay in between. The CDR3 has 15 residues.

The chain recombines TRBV6-5 with TRBJ2-3; tentative D call: TRBD2 (6 bases). Between the trimmed V and J ends, which lost 2 bases and 6 bases, there was a span of 12 bases. Germline CDR1 reads MNHEY; CDR2 reads SVGAGI. CDR3 length equals 14 residues. The CDR3 DNA is TGTGCCAGCAGTTACCGGGGCCGGGGGGATACGCAGTATTTT. Amino acids: CASSYRGRGDTQYF.

The rearrangement uses TRBV5-5 and TRBJ1-6; D remains ambiguous. The CDR3 is made up of 15 amino acids. V was clipped by 4 bases and J by 7 bases, with 15 bases between them. CDR1 SGHKS and CDR2 YYEKEE come from the germline V gene (reference sequence). As DNA, the CDR3 is TGTGCCAGCAGCCTCCTCCGGGTGGGAAATTCACCCCTCCACTTT. Translated, it gives CASSLLRVGNSPLHF.

V is TRBV5-1 and J is TRBJ2-7; no clear D gene. The CDR3 spans 13 residues. Germline lookup yields CDR1 SGHRS and CDR2 YFSETQ. V lost 3 bases, J lost 5 bases, and 12 bases lay in between. This CDR3 is CASSSWGRNEQYF. The CDR3 bases are TGCGCCAGCAGCTCTTGGGGAAGGAACGAGCAGTACTTC.

The gene calls are TRBV9 and TRBJ2-1; 7 nucleotides match TRBD2. Unmatched junction bases numbered 16, after V lost 6 bases and J lost 4 bases. The CDR3 is 17 residues long. Germline CDR1 reads SGDLS; CDR2 reads YYNGEE. The CDR3 sequence is CASTVGPSGSLYNEQFF. The CDR3, as DNA: TGTGCCAGCACCGTGGGTCCTAGCGGCAGTTTATACAATGAGCAGTTCTTC.

The rearrangement joins TRBV9 to TRBJ2-3; tentatively, D is TRBD2 (5 bases). This CDR3 comprises 16 residues. The ends were cut back, 5 bases at V and 2 bases at J, with 18 bases in the middle. CDR1 is SGDLS, CDR2 YYNGEE, per germline. In DNA, the CDR3 is TGTGCCAGCAGTGGAGGTGTCAGGATCTCCACAGATACGCAGTATTTT. Its translation: CASSGGVRISTDTQYF.